The sample holds one count of the clone carrying this T cell receptor beta chain. This sample stems from a study of blood T cells in healthy people across ages. The extraction recovered at least 5 micrograms of total RNA per sample. Using a J-beta primer mix together with a sample-barcoded 5' primer, a second PCR was run for about 6 to 11 cycles. Tagging of each cDNA molecule was performed by a template-switch adaptor with 12 random nucleotides. TCRdb re-called the 5' RACE reads through MiXCR, storing one row per CDR3 protein. The repertoire consists of 550,000 to 650,000 distinct CDR3 sequences, with roughly 31% occurring once and the leading ten covering 15% to 18%. The germline V gene encodes CDR1 KGHSH and CDR2 LQKENI. V dropped 4 bases and J dropped 8 bases, with 12 bases sitting between them. The CDR3 is 13 amino acids.

The sequence was collected from an elderly woman in good health. This chain links TRBV18 with TRBJ2-1; D call uncertain. Sequencing was carried out using blood. CDR3: CASSLEEEDEQFF. The CDR3 nucleotides are TGTGCCAGCTCACTAGAAGAAGAGGATGAGCAGTTCTTC. Full variable domain (outside the CDR3, taken from reference TRBV18 and TRBJ2-1): NAGVMQNPRHLVRRRGQEARLRCSPMKGHSHVYWYRQLPEEGLKFMVYLQKENIIDESGMPKERFSAEFPKEGPSILRIQQVVRGDSAAYFCASSLEEEDEQFFGPGTRLTVL.